This is a list of T cell receptor beta chains from one sample in a study of blood T cell repertoires in COVID-19. Clones were sequenced by immunoSEQ multiplex PCR, and TCRdb holds only the in-frame ones, with some missing. The sample contains about 70,000 clones, around 80% of which appear only once. Sequenced sample: peripheral blood. These receptor sequences come from an elderly woman with acute or convalescent COVID-19. Both conserved end residues are part of each CDR3. D genes are given only for firm matches. Where a row states a size, it is once, few, many or the class of an expanded clone; other rows omit it.

TRBV5-4	once	TRBJ2-5	TRBD2	CASSREAGGLQETQYF	TGTGCCAGCAGCCGGGAAGCGGGGGGCCTCCAAGAGACCCAGTACTTC
TRBV5-1	once	TRBJ1-1	TRBD1	CASSGQGVGTEAFF	TGCGCCAGCAGCGGTCAGGGGGTCGGGACTGAAGCTTTCTTT
TRBV6-2/TRBV6-3	.	TRBJ2-1	TRBD2	CASSYSGSGGYNEQFF	TGTGCCAGCAGTTACTCGGGTAGCGGGGGTTACAATGAGCAGTTCTTC
TRBV19	once	TRBJ2-3	TRBD2	CASNLGGGTDTQYF	TGTGCCAGTAATTTGGGGGGGGGCACAGATACGCAGTATTTT
TRBV12-3/TRBV12-4	.	TRBJ1-4	.	CASSLGPELFF	TGTGCCAGCAGTTTAGGGCCAGAACTGTTTTTT
TRBV5-1	.	TRBJ1-2	TRBD1	CASSLGGGGGYTF	TGCGCCAGCAGCTTGGGAGGGGGCGGTGGCTACACCTTC
TRBV2	.	TRBJ1-3	.	CASGGALSGNTIYF	TGTGCCAGCGGGGGGGCACTCTCTGGAAACACCATATATTTT
TRBV19	.	TRBJ1-2	TRBD1	CASSIPGQGLSGYTF	TGTGCCAGTAGTATCCCGGGACAGGGTCTTTCTGGCTACACCTTC
TRBV19	.	TRBJ1-2	.	CASSMRPGDHYGYTF	TGTGCCAGTAGTATGCGGCCAGGGGACCACTATGGCTACACCTTC
TRBV5-6	.	TRBJ2-7	TRBD1	CASSLLGGRGEQYF	TGTGCCAGCTCCCTGTTAGGGGGCCGAGGGGAGCAGTACTTC
TRBV12-3/TRBV12-4	.	TRBJ1-4	.	CASSLQENEKLFF	TGTGCCAGCAGTTTACAGGAAAATGAAAAACTGTTTTTT
TRBV15	.	TRBJ2-7	.	CATSRGQGTNEQYF	TGTGCCACCAGCAGAGGGCAGGGAACGAACGAGCAGTACTTC
TRBV3-1/TRBV3-2	.	TRBJ2-3	TRBD2	CASSRSRGGRGTDTQYF	TGTGCCAGCAGCCGCTCCCGGGGGGGCCGTGGGACAGATACGCAGTATTTT
TRBV20-1	.	TRBJ2-7	TRBD1	CSASDRDRGINNEQYF	TGCAGTGCTAGTGACCGGGACAGGGGAATAAATAACGAGCAGTACTTC
TRBV5-8	.	TRBJ1-4	.	CASRLTGEKLFF	TGTGCCAGCAGATTAACAGGTGAAAAACTGTTTTTT
TRBV14	once	TRBJ1-2	TRBD1	CATSPRDRGRVGYGYTF	TGTGCCACTTCACCCCGGGACAGGGGGCGCGTTGGCTATGGCTACACCTTC
TRBV19	.	TRBJ1-4	TRBD1	CASSIFGTGGEKLFF	TGTGCCAGTAGTATCTTTGGGACAGGGGGCGAAAAACTGTTTTTT
TRBV29-1	.	TRBJ2-3	TRBD1	CSVEGTGEPDTQYF	TGCAGCGTTGAAGGGACAGGGGAACCAGATACGCAGTATTTT